The 8 T cell receptor beta chains below all came from one sample that was sequenced in a study of T cells and copy number aberrations in small-cell lung cancer. Clones were read by immunoSEQ multiplex PCR, and TCRdb kept only the in-frame ones, dropping some. Among 450 to 700 clones listed, roughly 82% were seen once. The sequenced sample was tumor tissue. All receptors come from a man aged 55 to 69 with small cell lung cancer.

Written as DNA, the CDR3 is TGTGCCAGCAGCCTGGGACAGGGGGTCCACTCCTACAATGAGCAGTTCTTC. Translation gives CASSLGQGVHSYNEQFF. V and J are TRBV7-8 and TRBJ2-1; 11 positions match TRBD1. This CDR3 contains 17 residues. The trim removed 5 bases at V and 0 bases at J, leaving 6 bases unmatched. Germline CDR1 is SGHVS and CDR2 is FQNEAQ.

The chain combines TRBV7-9 with TRBJ1-4, with a tentative D call TRBD1 (5 bases). Germline V gene lookup returns CDR1 SEHNR and CDR2 FQNEAQ (reference sequence). This CDR3 contains 16 residues. V gave up 5 bases and J gave up 6 bases, with 19 bases separating them. In DNA, the CDR3 is TGTGCCAGCAGCCTCAGGGACCGTGGCGTCGATGAAAAACTGTTTTTT. It translates to CASSLRDRGVDEKLFF.

This chain uses TRBV5-4 with TRBJ2-5; 7 bases line up with TRBD2. CDR3 length: 16 residues. The trim removed 4 bases at V and 2 bases at J, leaving 11 bases unmatched. The V gene's germline CDR1 is SGHNT and CDR2 YYREEE (reference sequence). CDR3 sequence reads: CASSPSGTIAQETQYF. CDR3 sequence (DNA): TGTGCCAGCAGCCCCTCCGGGACTATCGCTCAAGAGACCCAGTACTTC.

CDR3 sequence: CASGLPYVRNTEAFF. CDR3 sequence (DNA): TGTGCTAGTGGTTTGCCTTACGTTCGGAACACTGAAGCTTTCTTT. This rearrangement joins TRBV12-5 to TRBJ1-1; D unresolved. The CDR3 contains 15 residues. CDR1 LGHNT and CDR2 FRNRAP come from the germline V gene. V was shortened by 2 bases and J by 1 base, with 11 bases between the two germline ends.

V is TRBV7-2 and J is TRBJ1-1; no clear D gene. This CDR3 contains 11 residues. CDR1 is SGHTA, CDR2 FQGNSA, per germline. V lost 4 bases and J 9 bases, leaving 9 bases between the germline ends. The CDR3, as DNA: TGTGCCAGCAGCTCGAACAAAAAAGCTTTCTTT. Translation: CASSSNKKAFF.

J is TRBJ2-2 and V is TRBV5-5; maybe TRBD2 (5 bases). CDR1 SGHKS and CDR2 YYEKEE come from the germline V gene (reference sequence). The CDR3 has 15 amino acids. The V end was cut by 0 bases, the J end by 6 bases, with 12 bases between. Here the CDR3 DNA reads TGTGCCAGCAGCTTGGGTGGGAGTGCGGCCGGGGAGCTGTTTTTT. Translation gives CASSLGGSAAGELFF.

The chain employs TRBV10-2 and TRBJ2-5; D uncertain. Germline-derived CDR1 and CDR2 are WSHSY and SAAADI. This CDR3 region has 15 residues. V lost 6 bases, J lost 0 bases, and 14 bases lay in between. DNA for the CDR3: TGCGCCAGCAGAAAGTTCCGGACCAACCAAGAGACCCAGTACTTC. Its translation: CASRKFRTNQETQYF.

The rearrangement uses TRBV27 and TRBJ1-2; 8 positions match TRBD1. Germline CDR1 and CDR2: MNHEY and SMNVEV (reference sequence). The ends lost 3 bases at V and 4 bases at J; junction bases unmatched: 4. This CDR3 contains 14 residues. The chain's CDR3 is CASSLTGQAYGYTF. For the CDR3, the DNA is TGTGCCAGCAGTTTGACGGGACAGGCCTATGGCTACACCTTC.